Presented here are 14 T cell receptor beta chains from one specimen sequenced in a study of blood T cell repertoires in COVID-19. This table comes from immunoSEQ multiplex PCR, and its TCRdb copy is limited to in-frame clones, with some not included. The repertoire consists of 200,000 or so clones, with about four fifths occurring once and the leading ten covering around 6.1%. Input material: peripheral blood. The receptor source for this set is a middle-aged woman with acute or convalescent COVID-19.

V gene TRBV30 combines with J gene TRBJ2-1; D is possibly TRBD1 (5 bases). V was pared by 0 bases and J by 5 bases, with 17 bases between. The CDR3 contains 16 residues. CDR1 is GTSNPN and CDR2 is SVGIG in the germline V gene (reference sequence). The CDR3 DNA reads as TGTGCCTGGAGTGTTTTCCAGAAGGGGCTACACAATGAGCAGTTCTTC. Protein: CAWSVFQKGLHNEQFF.

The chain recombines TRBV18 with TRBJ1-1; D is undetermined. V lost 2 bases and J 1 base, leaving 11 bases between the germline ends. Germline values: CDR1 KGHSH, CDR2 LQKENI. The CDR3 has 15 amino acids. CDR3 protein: CASSPVREGNTEAFF. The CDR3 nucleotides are TGTGCCAGCTCACCAGTCCGGGAAGGGAACACTGAAGCTTTCTTT.

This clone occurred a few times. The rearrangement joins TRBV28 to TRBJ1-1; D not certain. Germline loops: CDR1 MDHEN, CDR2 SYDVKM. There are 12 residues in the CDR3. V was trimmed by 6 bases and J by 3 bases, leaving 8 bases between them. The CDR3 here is CASSLFHTEAFF. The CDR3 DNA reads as TGTGCCAGCAGCCTATTTCACACTGAAGCTTTCTTT.

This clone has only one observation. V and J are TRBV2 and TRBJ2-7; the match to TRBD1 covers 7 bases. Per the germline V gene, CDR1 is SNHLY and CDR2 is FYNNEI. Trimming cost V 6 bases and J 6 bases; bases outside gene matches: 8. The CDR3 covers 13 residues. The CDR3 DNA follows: TGTGCCAGCAGCGTCAAGACAGGGACCGAGCAGTACTTC. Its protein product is CASSVKTGTEQYF.

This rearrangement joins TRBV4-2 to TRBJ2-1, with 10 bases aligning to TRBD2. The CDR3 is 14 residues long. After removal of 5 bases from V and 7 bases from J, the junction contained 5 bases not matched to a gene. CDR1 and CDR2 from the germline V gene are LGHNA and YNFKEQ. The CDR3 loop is CASSRLAGRNEQFF. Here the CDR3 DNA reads TGTGCCAGCAGCAGACTAGCGGGCCGTAATGAGCAGTTCTTC.

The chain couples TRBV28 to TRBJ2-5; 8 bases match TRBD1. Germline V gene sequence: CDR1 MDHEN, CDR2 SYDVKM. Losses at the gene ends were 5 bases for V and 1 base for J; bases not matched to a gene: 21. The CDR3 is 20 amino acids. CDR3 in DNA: TGTGCCAGCAGTCCGCCAAACTATTACGGCGACAGGGGCCTCCAAGAGACCCAGTACTTC. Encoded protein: CASSPPNYYGDRGLQETQYF.

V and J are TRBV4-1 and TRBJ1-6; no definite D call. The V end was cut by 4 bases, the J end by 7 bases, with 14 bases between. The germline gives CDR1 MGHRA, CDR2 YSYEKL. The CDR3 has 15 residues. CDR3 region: CASSPIRSGNSPLHF. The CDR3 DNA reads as TGCGCCAGCAGCCCGATTCGCAGCGGGAATTCACCCCTCCACTTT.

The CDR3 is CASSLGRLSYEQYF. CDR3 in DNA: TGCGCCAGCAGCTTAGGGAGGCTGTCCTACGAGCAGTACTTC. This chain joins TRBV5-1 and TRBJ2-7, with D perhaps matching TRBD2 (6 bases). In germline, CDR1 is SGHRS, CDR2 YFSETQ. This CDR3 is built from 14 residues. Trimming removed 2 bases from V and 1 base from J, with 10 bases in between.

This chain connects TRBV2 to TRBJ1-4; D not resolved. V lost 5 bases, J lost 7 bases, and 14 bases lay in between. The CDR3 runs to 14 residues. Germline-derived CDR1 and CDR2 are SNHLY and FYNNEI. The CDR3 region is CASSPHAAGEKLFF. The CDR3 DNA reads TGTGCCAGCAGTCCCCACGCAGCGGGTGAAAAACTGTTTTTT. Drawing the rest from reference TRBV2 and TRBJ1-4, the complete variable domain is EPEVTQTPSHQVTQMGQEVILRCVPISNHLYFYWYRQILGQKVEFLVSFYNNEISEKSEIFDDQFSVERPDGSNFTLKIRSTKLEDSAMYFCASSPHAAGEKLFFGSGTQLSVL.

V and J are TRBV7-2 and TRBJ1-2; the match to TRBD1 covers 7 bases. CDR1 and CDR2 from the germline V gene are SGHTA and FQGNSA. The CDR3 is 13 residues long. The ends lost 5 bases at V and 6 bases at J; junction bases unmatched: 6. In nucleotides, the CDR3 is TGTGCCAGCAGCCGAGGGACAGATGATGGCTACACCTTC. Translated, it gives CASSRGTDDGYTF.

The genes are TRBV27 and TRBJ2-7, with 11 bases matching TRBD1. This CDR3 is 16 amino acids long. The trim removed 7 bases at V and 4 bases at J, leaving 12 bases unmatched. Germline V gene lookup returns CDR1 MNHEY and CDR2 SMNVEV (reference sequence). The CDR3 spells CASIRTGGLSGYEQYF. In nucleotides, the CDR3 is TGTGCCAGCATCAGGACAGGGGGCCTTTCAGGGTACGAGCAGTACTTC.

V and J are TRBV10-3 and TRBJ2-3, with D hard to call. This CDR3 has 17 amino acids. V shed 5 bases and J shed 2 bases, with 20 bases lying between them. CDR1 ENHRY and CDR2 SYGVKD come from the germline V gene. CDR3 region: CAISTPQPGLVTDTQYF. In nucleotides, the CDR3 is TGTGCCATCAGTACACCCCAACCGGGTCTAGTCACAGATACGCAGTATTTT.

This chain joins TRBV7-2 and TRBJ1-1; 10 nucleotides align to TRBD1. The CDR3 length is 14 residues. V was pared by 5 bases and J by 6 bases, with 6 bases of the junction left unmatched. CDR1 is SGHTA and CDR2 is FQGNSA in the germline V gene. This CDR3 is CASSGTGVIAEAFF. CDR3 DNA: TGTGCCAGCAGCGGGACAGGGGTAATAGCTGAAGCTTTCTTT.

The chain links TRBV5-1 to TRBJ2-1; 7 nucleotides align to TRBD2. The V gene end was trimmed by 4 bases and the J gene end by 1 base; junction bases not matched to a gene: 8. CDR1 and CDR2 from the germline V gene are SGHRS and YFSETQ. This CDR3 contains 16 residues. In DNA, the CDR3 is TGCGCCAGCAGCCCGACTAGCATGGTGTCCTACAATGAGCAGTTCTTC. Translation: CASSPTSMVSYNEQFF.